A single sample is the source of the 18 T cell receptor beta chains below, sequenced in a study of technical replicates of blood from several donors. The assay was immunoSEQ multiplex PCR, and TCRdb's table has in-frame clones only and misses some. The sample records 82,000 or so clones, 95% to 96% being singletons. Sequencing was done on a sample of T cells isolated from PBMCs. The receptors here all came from a human donor in good health.

The genes are TRBV6-4 and TRBJ2-2; 7 positions agree with TRBD2. Trimming cost V 3 bases and J 7 bases; bases outside gene matches: 5. This CDR3 comprises 14 residues. CDR1 MRHNA and CDR2 SNTAGT come from the germline V gene. CDR3 bases: TGTGCCAGCAGTGAGGTCGGGAGGAGCGGGGAGCTGTTTTTT. This sequence encodes CASSEVGRSGELFF.

This chain connects TRBV10-1 to TRBJ1-2, with D unresolved. Germline CDR1 WNHNN, CDR2 SYGVQD (reference sequence). V was clipped by 6 bases and J by 7 bases, with 6 bases between them. CDR3 length equals 10 residues. The CDR3 sequence is CASSPIGYTF. The DNA for the CDR3 is TGCGCCAGCAGCCCTATTGGCTACACCTTC.

The J gene is TRBJ2-3, the V gene TRBV6-5; 7 bases agree with TRBD2. The CDR3 has 14 amino acids. Germline assignment: CDR1 MNHEY and CDR2 SVGAGI. The V gene end was trimmed by 6 bases and the J gene end by 6 bases; junction bases not matched to a gene: 9. In nucleotides, the CDR3 is TGTGCCAGCAGAAAGGGCGGGAGATGGGATACGCAGTATTTT. Protein: CASRKGGRWDTQYF.

The CDR3 protein is CASRPRVGITEAFF. As DNA, the CDR3 is TGTGCCAGCAGGCCCAGGGTAGGGATCACTGAAGCTTTCTTT. The chain carries TRBV6-5 and TRBJ1-1; weak D call: TRBD1 (5 bases). CDR1 MNHEY and CDR2 SVGAGI come from the germline V gene. CDR3 length: 14 amino acids. V was trimmed by 6 bases and J by 4 bases, leaving 15 bases between them.

This rearrangement joins TRBV9 to TRBJ1-2; 12 bases are a match to TRBD1. Germline V gives CDR1 SGDLS, CDR2 YYNGEE. Trimming cost V 3 bases and J 6 bases; bases outside gene matches: 6. This CDR3 region has 15 residues. CDR3 sequence reads: CASSDTGTGGDGYTF. In DNA form, the CDR3 reads TGTGCCAGCAGCGATACCGGGACAGGGGGCGATGGCTACACCTTC.

The genes are TRBV27 and TRBJ2-1, with D perhaps matching TRBD1 (6 bases). This CDR3 comprises 16 residues. Deletions cut 5 bases from V and 5 bases from J, with 19 bases between. Germline values: CDR1 MNHEY, CDR2 SMNVEV (reference sequence). In DNA, the CDR3 is TGTGCCAGCAGTCCATCTAAGGGGGAGTGGGACAATGAGCAGTTCTTC. It encodes CASSPSKGEWDNEQFF.

This sequence joins TRBV7-2 and TRBJ2-7, with 10 bases matching TRBD2. From germline, CDR1 is SGHTA and CDR2 FQGNSA. V lost 6 bases, J lost 0 bases, and 2 bases stayed unmatched. This CDR3 spans 14 amino acids. The CDR3, as DNA: TGTGCCAGCAGTCCTAGCGGGAGCTCCTACGAGCAGTACTTC. Translating gives CASSPSGSSYEQYF.

Points on this clone: Distinct nucleotide sequences in the sample also encode this CDR3. The chain carries TRBV5-1 and TRBJ1-5; D not certain. V lost 0 bases, J lost 6 bases, and 13 bases lay in between. Germline loops: CDR1 SGHRS, CDR2 YFSETQ. The CDR3 has 15 residues. CDR3 bases: TGCGCCAGCAGCTTGGGCGACACCGAGGGTCAGCCCCAGCATTTT. Translating gives CASSLGDTEGQPQHF.

The chain couples TRBV19 to TRBJ1-2, with TRBD1 matching over 10 bases. Trimming at V came to 5 bases and at J to 3 bases, leaving 3 bases not matched to a gene. In germline, CDR1 is LNHDA, CDR2 SQIVND (reference sequence). CDR3 length equals 14 residues. CDR3 region: CASSPGQGDYGYTF. As DNA, the CDR3 is TGTGCCAGTAGTCCAGGACAGGGGGACTATGGCTACACCTTC.

The V gene is TRBV4-3, the J gene TRBJ1-1, with D maybe TRBD1 (5 bases). The length of the CDR3 is 16 residues. Germline lookup yields CDR1 LGHNA and CDR2 YSLEER. Trimming pared 0 bases from V and 3 bases from J, leaving 14 bases between. The CDR3 DNA reads as TGCGCCAGCAGCCAAGAAGGGGTGGGACTTGACACTGAAGCTTTCTTT. Protein product: CASSQEGVGLDTEAFF.

This clone was detected once. The chain joins TRBV11-2 to TRBJ2-1, with 8 bases lining up with TRBD2. In germline, CDR1 is SGHAT, CDR2 FQNNGV. J lost 0 bases, V lost 8 bases, and 6 bases had no gene match. This CDR3 comprises 15 residues. The CDR3 region has the DNA TGTGCCAGCGGAACTAGCGGAGCCTCCTACAATGAGCAGTTCTTC. Translating gives CASGTSGASYNEQFF.

The chain employs TRBV9 and TRBJ1-1; TRBD1 is a possible D gene (6 bases). The CDR3 totals 16 residues. Germline V lookup: CDR1 SGDLS, CDR2 YYNGEE. Trimming stripped 0 bases from V and 2 bases from J, with 14 bases between. CDR3 amino acids: CASSVGGQGLNTEAFF. CDR3 DNA sequence: TGTGCCAGCAGCGTAGGGGGGCAGGGCCTCAACACTGAAGCTTTCTTT.

The chain recombines TRBV18 with TRBJ2-7, with 8 bases fitting TRBD1. The germline V gene encodes CDR1 KGHSH and CDR2 LQKENI. The junction had 3 bases not matched to a gene; V was cut back by 8 bases and J by 3 bases. The CDR3 runs to 12 residues. The CDR3: CASQGANYEQYF. The CDR3 region has the DNA TGTGCCAGCCAGGGGGCCAACTACGAGCAGTACTTC.

This chain links TRBV4-1 with TRBJ2-1; D perhaps matches TRBD1 (6 bases). From germline, CDR1 is MGHRA and CDR2 YSYEKL. CDR3 length equals 13 residues. The V gene lost 0 bases and the J gene lost 8 bases, with 8 bases spanning the gap. The CDR3 sequence: CASSQDTGYEQFF. The CDR3 DNA sequence: TGCGCCAGCAGCCAAGATACAGGGTATGAGCAGTTCTTC.

The V and J genes are TRBV7-3 and TRBJ1-1, with 7 nucleotides matching TRBD1. The V segment lost 2 bases and the J segment 4 bases; nucleotides outside the gene matches: 1. Germline CDR1 is SGHTA and CDR2 is FQGTGA. The CDR3 runs 13 residues. The CDR3 loop reads CASSLGTATEAFF. CDR3 nucleotides: TGTGCCAGCAGCTTAGGGACAGCCACTGAAGCTTTCTTT.

The chain couples TRBV27 to TRBJ2-2, with D possibly TRBD1 on 6 matching bases. The V gene's germline CDR1 is MNHEY and CDR2 SMNVEV (reference sequence). This CDR3 is built from 16 residues. V gave up 5 bases and J gave up 0 bases, with 13 bases separating them. CDR3 sequence (DNA): TGTGCCAGCAGTCTAAGACAGGCCTCGAACACCGGGGAGCTGTTTTTT. Protein product: CASSLRQASNTGELFF.

The rearrangement joins TRBV28 to TRBJ1-2, with 8 bases identical to TRBD1. V trimming: 5 bases; J trimming: 4 bases; junction bases outside the gene matches: 12. Germline V CDR1 and CDR2: MDHEN, SYDVKM. This CDR3 has 16 amino acids. The CDR3 region has the DNA TGTGCCAGCAGTCCCCATCCAGGGGGCGCCCCCTATGGCTACACCTTC. Its protein product is CASSPHPGGAPYGYTF.

This clone was seen once. This sequence joins TRBV12-5 and TRBJ1-2; maybe TRBD1 (5 bases). Trimming took off 0 bases at V and 8 bases at J, with 16 bases between the two ends. The CDR3 has 15 amino acids. The germline CDR1 and CDR2 sequences are LGHNT and FRNRAP. In nucleotides, the CDR3 is TGTGCTAGTGGTTTGGTACTCGACAGTCTCTACGGCTACACCTTC. Protein product: CASGLVLDSLYGYTF.